This T cell receptor beta chain was captured by sequencing in a study of T cell responses to AZD1222 COVID-19 vaccine. The repertoire was sequenced with immunoSEQ multiplex PCR; TCRdb's copy has only in-frame clones and lacks some. The profile shows about 150,000 clones, roughly nine tenths of them singletons. The CDR3 sequence is 17 residues long. The J segment lost 5 bases and the V segment lost 0 bases, leaving 11 bases of the junction unmatched. Germline V CDR1 and CDR2: MNHEY, SVGEGT. The sequenced sample was peripheral blood, obtained on day 0 of AZD1222 vaccination. This clonotype originated in an adult in good health. The chain recombines TRBV6-2 or TRBV6-3 with TRBJ1-1; 8 bases are a match to TRBD1. The CDR3 bases are TGTGCCAGCAGTTACTCGTCCCGGACAGGGCCGAGAACTGAAGCTTTCTTT. It specifies CASSYSSRTGPRTEAFF.